The TCR beta chain under discussion was sequenced for a study of memory CD4+ T cells and cytomegalovirus serostatus. Study outcomes and limitations: Of more than 150 reported CMV TCRbeta sequences, some 67 were found in memory CD4+ repertoires. The CMV-associated TCR signature appears largely within the CD4+ memory repertoire.

In regard to this clone: Its antigen is not identified.

Single viable CD3+CD4+CD8-CD45RO+ cells were sorted as the memory CD4+ T cells. Serostatus was set by detecting CMV pp150, pp28, p38, p52 IgG. Repertoires were generated with immunoSEQ multiplex PCR, while TCRdb's copy carries only in-frame clones and drops some. This table holds tens of thousands of clones, 76% found once. Germline assignment: CDR1 MNHEY and CDR2 SMNVEV (reference sequence). The germline V and J ends were trimmed by 5 bases and 0 bases, with 14 bases remaining between them. The CDR3 spans 17 residues. The material sequenced was memory CD4+ T cells from blood. V and J are TRBV27 and TRBJ2-6, with TRBD1 as a possible D gene (6 bases). The clonotype comes from an adult in good health and CMV-seronegative. For the CDR3, the DNA is TGTGCCAGCAGTCTCCAGGGGTTGGCCTCTGGGGCCAACGTCCTGACTTTC. Translated: CASSLQGLASGANVLTF.